This T cell receptor beta chain was documented in a study of T cells in Graves' hyperthyroidism and ophthalmopathy. Study-wide context: Any treatment followed the collection of peripheral blood at initial diagnosis.

Study-level results: Ophthalmopathy stood apart from stable hyperthyroidism in a 13 V-J model.

This clonotype was seen at least ten times. Its antigen is currently unknown. The source material, RNA transcripts, was used to amplify TCR beta CDR3 regions. HTBI primers were the set used in a first-round RT-PCR of the TCR CDR3. TCRdb used MiXCR to reprocess the multiplex PCR reads, holding one entry per CDR3 protein. The table shows 600,000 to 700,000 distinct CDR3 sequences, with approximately 15% occurring only once. The CDR3 has 17 residues. Germline V gene sequence: CDR1 SGDLS, CDR2 YYNGEE. With V trimmed by 4 bases and J by 0 bases, 13 bases remained unmatched. The TCR originated in a woman aged 35 to 49 with Graves' ophthalmopathy. The chain is built from TRBV9 and TRBJ2-7, with 7 bases matching TRBD2. The sequenced sample was blood. The CDR3 is CASSPAGSFSSSYEQYF. The CDR3 DNA sequence: TGTGCCAGCAGCCCAGCGGGAAGTTTTTCGAGCTCCTACGAGCAGTACTTC.